The clone carrying this TCR beta chain showed up just a few times. Sequencing used cDNA as its template, made by extracting RNA and reverse transcribing it. Here immunoSEQ multiplex PCR was the method, and the copy in TCRdb shows in-frame clones only, minus some. Among about 150,000 clones listed, less than 65% were seen once. These data are taken from a study of CD8+ T cells in alopecia areata. Study summary: Patients in the treated group were given tofacitinib by mouth, 5 to 10 mg twice a day.

The CDR3 runs 14 residues. V was cut by 9 bases and J by 0 bases, with 14 bases left in between. As part of sample collection, lesional scalp punch biopsies and peripheral blood were taken from alopecia areata patients. Sample: CD8+ T cells sorted from blood, taken at week 0. V usage is TRBV5-3 and J usage is TRBJ2-3; the D is unclear. TRBV5-3 is an ORF, with its function uncertain. The clonotype was recovered from a human donor with alopecia areata. As DNA, the CDR3 is TGTGCCACCGGCGGTAGGTTCAGCACAGATACGCAGTATTTT. As protein: CATGGRFSTDTQYF.